This T cell receptor (beta chain) originates from a study of T-cell reconstitution after alpha-beta-depleted transplantation in children. Germline values: CDR1 SGHVT, CDR2 SQSDAQ. This CDR3 comprises 10 residues. V lost 9 bases to trimming and J lost 2 bases, with 5 bases between them. TCRbeta library preparation incorporated unique molecular identifiers. TCRdb processed the PCR reads anew with MiXCR; each CDR3 protein has one entry. The repertoire holds hundreds of thousands of distinct CDR3 sequences, with about 9.5% as singletons. Points on this clonotype: What it binds is unknown.

Overall study findings and caveats: Several hundred rapidly expanded clones from non-depleted graft cells reportedly supplied alpha-beta T cells about two months post-transplant.

The V call is TRBV7-4, the J call TRBJ2-7; D remains unclear. Sequencing was performed on PBMCs, taken before TCRalphabeta/CD19-depleted stem cell transplant. The receptor's source is a boy younger than two with acute myeloid leukemia, due to receive a stem cell transplant. CDR3 sequence (DNA): TGTGCCAGTCCACCCTACGAGCAGTACTTC. Its protein product is CASPPYEQYF.